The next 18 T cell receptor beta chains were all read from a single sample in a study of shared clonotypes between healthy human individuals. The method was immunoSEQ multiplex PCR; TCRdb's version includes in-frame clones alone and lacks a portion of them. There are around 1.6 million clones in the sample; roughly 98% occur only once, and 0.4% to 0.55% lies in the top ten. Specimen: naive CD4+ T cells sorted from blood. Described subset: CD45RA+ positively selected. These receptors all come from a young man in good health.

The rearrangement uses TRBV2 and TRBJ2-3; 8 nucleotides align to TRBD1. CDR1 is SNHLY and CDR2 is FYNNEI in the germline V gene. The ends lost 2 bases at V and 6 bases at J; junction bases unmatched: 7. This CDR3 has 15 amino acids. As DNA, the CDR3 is TGTGCCAGCAGTGAAAACAGGGGGAATAGGGATACGCAGTATTTT. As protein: CASSENRGNRDTQYF.

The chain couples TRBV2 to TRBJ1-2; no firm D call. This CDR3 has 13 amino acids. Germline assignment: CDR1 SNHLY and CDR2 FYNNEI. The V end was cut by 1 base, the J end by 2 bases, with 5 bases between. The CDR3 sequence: CASSEEQNYGYTF. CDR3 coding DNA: TGTGCCAGCAGTGAAGAACAGAACTATGGCTACACCTTC.

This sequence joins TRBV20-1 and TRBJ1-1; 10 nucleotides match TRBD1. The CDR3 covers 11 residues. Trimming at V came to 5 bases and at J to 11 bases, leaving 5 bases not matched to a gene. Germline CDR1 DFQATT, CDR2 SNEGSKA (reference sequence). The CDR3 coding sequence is TGCAGTGCTTCCCCGGGACAGGGGGCTTTCTTT. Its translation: CSASPGQGAFF.

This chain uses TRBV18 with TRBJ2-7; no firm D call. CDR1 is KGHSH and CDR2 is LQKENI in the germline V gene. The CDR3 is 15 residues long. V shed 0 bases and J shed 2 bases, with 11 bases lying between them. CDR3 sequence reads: CASSPPAASAYEQYF. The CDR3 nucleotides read TGTGCCAGCTCACCACCGGCAGCCTCAGCCTACGAGCAGTACTTC.

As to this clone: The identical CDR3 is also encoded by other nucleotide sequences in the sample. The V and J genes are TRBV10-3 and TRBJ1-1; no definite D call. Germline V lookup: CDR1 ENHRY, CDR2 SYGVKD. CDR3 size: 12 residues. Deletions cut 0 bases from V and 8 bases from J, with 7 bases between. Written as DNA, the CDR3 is TGTGCCATCAGTGAGTCGCCGGGGGAAGCTTTCTTT. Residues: CAISESPGEAFF.

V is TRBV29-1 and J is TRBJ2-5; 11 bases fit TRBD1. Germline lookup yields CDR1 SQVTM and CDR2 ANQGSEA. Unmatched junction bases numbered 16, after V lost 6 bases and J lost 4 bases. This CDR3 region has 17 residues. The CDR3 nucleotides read TGCAGCGTCACGAAGGGACAGGGGGTTTCGATGGGAGAGACCCAGTACTTC. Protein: CSVTKGQGVSMGETQYF. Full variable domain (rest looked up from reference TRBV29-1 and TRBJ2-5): SAVISQKPSRDICQRGTSLTIQCQVDSQVTMMFWYRQQPGQSLTLIATANQGSEATYESGFVIDKFPISRPNLTFSTLTVSNMSPEDSSIYLCSVTKGQGVSMGETQYFGPGTRLLVL.

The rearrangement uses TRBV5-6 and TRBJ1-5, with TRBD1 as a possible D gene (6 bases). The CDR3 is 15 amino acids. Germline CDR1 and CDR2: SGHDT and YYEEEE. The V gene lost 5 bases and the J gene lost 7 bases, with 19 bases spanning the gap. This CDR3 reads CASRQGGGHEQPQHF. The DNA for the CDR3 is TGTGCCAGCAGACAAGGAGGGGGGCACGAGCAGCCCCAGCATTTT.

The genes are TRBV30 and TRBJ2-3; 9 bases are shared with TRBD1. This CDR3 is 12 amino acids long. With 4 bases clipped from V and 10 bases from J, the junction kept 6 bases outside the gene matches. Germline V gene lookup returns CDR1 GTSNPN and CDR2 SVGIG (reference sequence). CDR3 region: CAWTQGARAQYF. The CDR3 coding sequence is TGTGCCTGGACACAGGGGGCCAGAGCGCAGTATTTT.

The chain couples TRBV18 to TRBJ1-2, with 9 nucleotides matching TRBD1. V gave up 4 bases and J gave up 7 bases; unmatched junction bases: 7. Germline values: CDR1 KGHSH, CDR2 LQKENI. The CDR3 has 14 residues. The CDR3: CASSRGQGGFGYTF. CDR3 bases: TGTGCCAGCTCACGGGGACAGGGAGGTTTTGGCTACACCTTC. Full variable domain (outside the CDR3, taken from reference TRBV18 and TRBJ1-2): NAGVMQNPRHLVRRRGQEARLRCSPMKGHSHVYWYRQLPEEGLKFMVYLQKENIIDESGMPKERFSAEFPKEGPSILRIQQVVRGDSAAYFCASSRGQGGFGYTFGSGTRLTVV.

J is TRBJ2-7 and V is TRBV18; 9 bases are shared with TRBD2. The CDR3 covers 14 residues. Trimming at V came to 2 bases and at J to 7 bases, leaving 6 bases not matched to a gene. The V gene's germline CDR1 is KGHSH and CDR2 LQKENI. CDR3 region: CASSPLASGIEQYF. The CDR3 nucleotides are TGTGCCAGCTCACCATTGGCTAGCGGGATAGAGCAGTACTTC.

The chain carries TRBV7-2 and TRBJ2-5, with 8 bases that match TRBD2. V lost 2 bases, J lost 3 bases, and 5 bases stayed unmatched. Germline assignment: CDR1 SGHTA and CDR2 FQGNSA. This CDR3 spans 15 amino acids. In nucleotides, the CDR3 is TGTGCCAGCAGCTTAAGACTAGCGACAAAAGAGACCCAGTACTTC. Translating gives CASSLRLATKETQYF.

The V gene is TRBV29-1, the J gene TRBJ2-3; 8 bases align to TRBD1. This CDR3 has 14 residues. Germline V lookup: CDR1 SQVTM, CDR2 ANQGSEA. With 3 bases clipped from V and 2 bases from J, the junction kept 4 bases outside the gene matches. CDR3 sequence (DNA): TGCAGCGTTGAGGACAGGGTCCACACAGATACGCAGTATTTT. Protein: CSVEDRVHTDTQYF.

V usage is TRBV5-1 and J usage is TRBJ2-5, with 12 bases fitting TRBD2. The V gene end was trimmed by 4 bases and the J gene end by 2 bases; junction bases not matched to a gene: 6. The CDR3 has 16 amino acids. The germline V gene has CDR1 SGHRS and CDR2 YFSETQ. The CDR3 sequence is CASSTTSGRGQETQYF. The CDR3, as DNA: TGCGCCAGCAGCACGACTAGCGGGAGAGGTCAAGAGACCCAGTACTTC.

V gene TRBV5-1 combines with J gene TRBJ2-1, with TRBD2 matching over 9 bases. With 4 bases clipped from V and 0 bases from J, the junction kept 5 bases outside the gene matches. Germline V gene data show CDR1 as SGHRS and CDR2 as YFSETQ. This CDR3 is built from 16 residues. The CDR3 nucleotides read TGCGCCAGCAGCCAATCTAGCGGGATCTCCTACAATGAGCAGTTCTTC. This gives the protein CASSQSSGISYNEQFF.

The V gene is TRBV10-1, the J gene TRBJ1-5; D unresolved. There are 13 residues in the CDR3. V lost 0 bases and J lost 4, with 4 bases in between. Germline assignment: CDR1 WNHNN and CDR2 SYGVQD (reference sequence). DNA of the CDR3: TGCGCCAGCAGTGAGTCGCCAAATCAGCCCCAGCATTTT. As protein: CASSESPNQPQHF.

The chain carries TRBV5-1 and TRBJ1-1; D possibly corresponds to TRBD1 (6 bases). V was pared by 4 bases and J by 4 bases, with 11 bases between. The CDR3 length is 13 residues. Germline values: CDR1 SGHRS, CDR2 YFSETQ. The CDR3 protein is CASSMDSSTEAFF. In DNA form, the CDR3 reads TGCGCCAGCAGCATGGACAGTAGCACTGAAGCTTTCTTT.

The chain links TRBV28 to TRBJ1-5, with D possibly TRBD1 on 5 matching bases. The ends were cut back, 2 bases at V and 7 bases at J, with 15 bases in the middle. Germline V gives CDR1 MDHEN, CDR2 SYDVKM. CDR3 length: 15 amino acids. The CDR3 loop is CASSLRRQRHQPQHF. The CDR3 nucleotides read TGTGCCAGCAGTTTAAGAAGACAGCGGCACCAGCCCCAGCATTTT.

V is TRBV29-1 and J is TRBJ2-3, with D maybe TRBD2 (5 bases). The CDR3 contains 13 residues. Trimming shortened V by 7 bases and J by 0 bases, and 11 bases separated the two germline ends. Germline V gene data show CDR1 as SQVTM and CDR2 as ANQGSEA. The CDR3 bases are TGCAGCGCCCTCCCGGGAAGCACAGATACGCAGTATTTT. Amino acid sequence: CSALPGSTDTQYF.